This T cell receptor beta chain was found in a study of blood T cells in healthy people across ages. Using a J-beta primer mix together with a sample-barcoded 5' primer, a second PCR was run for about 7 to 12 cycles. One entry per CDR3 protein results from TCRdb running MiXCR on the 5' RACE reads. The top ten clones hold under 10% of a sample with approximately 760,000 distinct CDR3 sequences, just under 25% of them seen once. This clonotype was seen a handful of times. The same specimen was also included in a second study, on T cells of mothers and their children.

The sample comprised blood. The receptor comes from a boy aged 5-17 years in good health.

The chain's CDR3 is CASSLDGGVNTGELFF. Written as DNA, the CDR3 is TGCGCCAGCAGCTTAGATGGCGGGGTTAACACCGGGGAGCTGTTTTTT. The chain employs TRBV5-1 and TRBJ2-2; D possibly corresponds to TRBD2 (6 bases). The CDR3 loop spans 16 amino acids. Trimming removed 2 bases from V and 2 bases from J, with 13 bases in between. The germline V gene encodes CDR1 SGHRS and CDR2 YFSETQ.